This T cell receptor beta chain originates from a study of cytomegalovirus exposure and HLA in healthy donors. PCR employed 60 Vbeta and 13 Jbeta primers. TCRdb's table, derived via immunoSEQ multiplex PCR, lists solely in-frame clones and lacks some. This table has about 200,000 clones, 65% to 90% appearing once. Study-level findings and limits: About 90% or about 30% of the time was how often most TCR beta V segments were productive, according to an earlier analysis. The analysis excluded some indistinguishable V segments, including TRBV6-2 and TRBV6-3. Presence/absence results assume similar sequencing depth per donor, which may not hold.

The germline V gene has CDR1 SGDLS and CDR2 YYNGEE. This CDR3 has 15 residues. With 7 bases clipped from V and 5 bases from J, the junction kept 13 bases outside the gene matches. For this clone: As yet, its antigen is unknown.

Sequenced input: PBMCs. This TCR was recovered from a girl aged 5-17 years in good health and CMV-seronegative. The rearrangement uses TRBV9 and TRBJ2-3, with TRBD1 matching 7 bases. CDR3 amino acids: CASSHRGNGRDTQYF. In DNA form, the CDR3 reads TGTGCCAGCTCCCACAGGGGCAATGGTAGAGATACGCAGTATTTT.